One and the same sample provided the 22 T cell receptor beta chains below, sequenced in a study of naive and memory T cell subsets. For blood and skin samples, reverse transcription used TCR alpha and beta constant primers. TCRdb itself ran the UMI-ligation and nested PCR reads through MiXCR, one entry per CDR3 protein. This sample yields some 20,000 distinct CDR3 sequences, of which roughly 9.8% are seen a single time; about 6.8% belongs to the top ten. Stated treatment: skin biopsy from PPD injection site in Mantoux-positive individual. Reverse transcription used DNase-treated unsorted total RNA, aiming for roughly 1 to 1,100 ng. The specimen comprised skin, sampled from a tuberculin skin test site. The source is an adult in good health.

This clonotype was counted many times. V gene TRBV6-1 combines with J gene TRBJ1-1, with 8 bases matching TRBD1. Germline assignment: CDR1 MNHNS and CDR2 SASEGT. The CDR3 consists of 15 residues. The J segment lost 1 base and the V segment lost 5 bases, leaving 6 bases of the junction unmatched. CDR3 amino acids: CASSPIQGGNTEAFF. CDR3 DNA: TGTGCCAGCAGTCCCATACAGGGGGGGAACACTGAAGCTTTCTTT.

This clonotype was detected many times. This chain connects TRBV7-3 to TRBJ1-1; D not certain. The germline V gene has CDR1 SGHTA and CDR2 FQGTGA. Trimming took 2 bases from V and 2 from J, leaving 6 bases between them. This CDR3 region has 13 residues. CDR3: CASSLGSNTEAFF. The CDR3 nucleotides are TGTGCCAGCAGCTTAGGATCTAACACTGAAGCTTTCTTT.

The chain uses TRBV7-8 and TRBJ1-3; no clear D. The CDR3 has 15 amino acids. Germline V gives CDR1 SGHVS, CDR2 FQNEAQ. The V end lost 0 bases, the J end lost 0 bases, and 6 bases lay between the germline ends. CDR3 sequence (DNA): TGTGCCAGCAGCTTAGCGGTGGACTCTGGAAACACCATATATTTT. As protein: CASSLAVDSGNTIYF.

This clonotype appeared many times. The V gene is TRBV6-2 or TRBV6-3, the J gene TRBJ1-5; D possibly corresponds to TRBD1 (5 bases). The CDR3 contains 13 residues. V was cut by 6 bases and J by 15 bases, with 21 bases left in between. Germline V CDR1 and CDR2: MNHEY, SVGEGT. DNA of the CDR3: TGTGCCAGCAGCCCCGCTGAACAGGAACCACTGCATTTT. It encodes CASSPAEQEPLHF.

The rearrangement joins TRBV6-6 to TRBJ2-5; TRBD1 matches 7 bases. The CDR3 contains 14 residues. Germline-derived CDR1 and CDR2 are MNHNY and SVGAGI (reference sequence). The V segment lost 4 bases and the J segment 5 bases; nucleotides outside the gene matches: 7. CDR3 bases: TGTGCCAGCAGTTCCGACGACAGGGAGGAGACCCAGTACTTC. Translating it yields CASSSDDREETQYF.

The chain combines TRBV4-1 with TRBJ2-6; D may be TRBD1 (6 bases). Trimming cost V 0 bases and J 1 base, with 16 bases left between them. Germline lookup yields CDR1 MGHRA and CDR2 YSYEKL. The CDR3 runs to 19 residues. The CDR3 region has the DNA TGCGCCAGCAGCCAAGATTGGGAACAGGGATCGTCTGGGGCCAACGTCCTGACTTTC. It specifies CASSQDWEQGSSGANVLTF.

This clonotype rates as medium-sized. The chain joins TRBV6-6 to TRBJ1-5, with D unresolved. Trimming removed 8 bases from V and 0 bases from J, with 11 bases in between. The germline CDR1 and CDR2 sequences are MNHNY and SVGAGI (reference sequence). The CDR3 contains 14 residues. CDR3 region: CASEGDYSNQPQHF. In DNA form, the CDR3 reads TGTGCCAGCGAAGGCGACTATAGCAATCAGCCCCAGCATTTT.

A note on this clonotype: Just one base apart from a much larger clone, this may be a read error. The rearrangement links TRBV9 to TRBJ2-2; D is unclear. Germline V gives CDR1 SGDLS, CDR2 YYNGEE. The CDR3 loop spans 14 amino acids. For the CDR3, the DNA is TGTGCCGGCAGCGTACCCTGGGCGGCCGGGGAGCTGTTTTTT. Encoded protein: CAGSVPWAAGELFF. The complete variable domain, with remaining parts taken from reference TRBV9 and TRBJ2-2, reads DSGVTQTPKHLITATGQRVTLRCSPRSGDLSVYWYQQSLDQGLQFLIQYYNGEERAKGNILERFSAQQFPDLHSELNLSSLELGDSALYFCAGSVPWAAGELFFGEGSRLTVL.

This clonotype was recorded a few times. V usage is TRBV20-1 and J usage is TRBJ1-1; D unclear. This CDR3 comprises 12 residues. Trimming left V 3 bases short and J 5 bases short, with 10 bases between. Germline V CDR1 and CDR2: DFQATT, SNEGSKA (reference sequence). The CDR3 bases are TGCAGTGCTAGTACGGGTTGGACTGAAGCTTTCTTT. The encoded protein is CSASTGWTEAFF.

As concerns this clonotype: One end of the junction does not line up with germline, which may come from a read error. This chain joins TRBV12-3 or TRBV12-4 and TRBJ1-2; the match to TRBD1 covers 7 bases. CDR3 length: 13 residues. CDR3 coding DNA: TGTGCCAGCGGAGGACAGGAGGCCAGTGGCGACACCTTC. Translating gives CASGGQEASGDTF.

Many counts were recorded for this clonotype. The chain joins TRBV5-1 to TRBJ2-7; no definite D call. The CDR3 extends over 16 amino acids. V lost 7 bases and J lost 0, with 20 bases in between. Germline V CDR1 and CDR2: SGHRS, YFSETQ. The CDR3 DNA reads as TGCGCCAGCTCCCCTGGGCACCGACTCAACTCCTACGAGCAGTACTTC. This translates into CASSPGHRLNSYEQYF.

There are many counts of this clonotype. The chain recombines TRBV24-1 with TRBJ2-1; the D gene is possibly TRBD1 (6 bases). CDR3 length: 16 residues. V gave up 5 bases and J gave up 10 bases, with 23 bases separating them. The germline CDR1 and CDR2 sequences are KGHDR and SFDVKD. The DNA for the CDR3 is TGTGCCACCAGTGGAATCGGGAACAGGGAAGGATGGGAGCAGTTCTTC. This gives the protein CATSGIGNREGWEQFF.

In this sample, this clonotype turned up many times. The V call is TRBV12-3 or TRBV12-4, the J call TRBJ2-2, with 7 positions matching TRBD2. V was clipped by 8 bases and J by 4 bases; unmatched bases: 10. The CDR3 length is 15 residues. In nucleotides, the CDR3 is TGTGCCAGCGGAAAGGGAGGGGAGGCCACCGGGGAGCTGTTTTTT. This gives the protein CASGKGGEATGELFF.

The CDR3 loop reads CASSLVGVGNQPQHF. CDR3 coding DNA: TGTGCCAGCAGCTTAGTGGGTGTCGGCAATCAGCCCCAGCATTTT. The chain joins TRBV7-2 to TRBJ1-5; the D is unclear. Trimming took off 1 base at V and 2 bases at J, with 9 bases between the two ends. The CDR3 is 15 residues long. Germline V CDR1 and CDR2: SGHTA, FQGNSA.

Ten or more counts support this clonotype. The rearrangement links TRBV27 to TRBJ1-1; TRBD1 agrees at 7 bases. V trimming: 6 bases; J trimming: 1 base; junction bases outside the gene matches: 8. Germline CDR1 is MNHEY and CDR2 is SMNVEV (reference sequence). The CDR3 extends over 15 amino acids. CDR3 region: CASRITGTANTEAFF. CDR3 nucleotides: TGTGCCAGCAGGATCACCGGGACAGCGAACACTGAAGCTTTCTTT.

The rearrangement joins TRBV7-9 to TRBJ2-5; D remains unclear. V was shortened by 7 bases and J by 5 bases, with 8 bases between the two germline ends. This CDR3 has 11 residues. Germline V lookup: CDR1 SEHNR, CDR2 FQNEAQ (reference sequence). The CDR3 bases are TGTGCCAGCAACAGTTACGAGACCCAGTACTTC. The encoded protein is CASNSYETQYF. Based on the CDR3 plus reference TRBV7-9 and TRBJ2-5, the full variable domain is DTGVSQNPRHKITKRGQNVTFRCDPISEHNRLYWYRQTLGQGPEFLTYFQNEAQLEKSRLLSDRFSAERPKGSFSTLEIQRTEQGDSAMYLCASNSYETQYFGPGTRLLVL.

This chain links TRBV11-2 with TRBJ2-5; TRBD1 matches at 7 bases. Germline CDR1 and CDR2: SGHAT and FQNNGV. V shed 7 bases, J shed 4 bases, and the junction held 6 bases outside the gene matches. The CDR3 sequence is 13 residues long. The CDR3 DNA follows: TGTGCCAGCACCGGGACAGCCCGAGAGACCCAGTACTTC. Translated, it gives CASTGTARETQYF.

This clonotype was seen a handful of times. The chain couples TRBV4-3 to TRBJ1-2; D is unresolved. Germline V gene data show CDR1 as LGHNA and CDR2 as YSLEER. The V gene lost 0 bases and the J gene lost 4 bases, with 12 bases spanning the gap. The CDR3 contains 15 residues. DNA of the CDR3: TGCGCCAGCAGCCAAGAGAGCGTGGCTCTCTATGGCTACACCTTC. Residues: CASSQESVALYGYTF.

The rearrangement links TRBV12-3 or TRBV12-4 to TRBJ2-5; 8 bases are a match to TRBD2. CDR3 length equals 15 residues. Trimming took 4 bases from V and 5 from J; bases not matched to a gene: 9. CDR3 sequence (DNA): TGTGCCAGCAGTTGGAATAGCGGCGGGGGGGAGACCCAGTACTTC. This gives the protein CASSWNSGGGETQYF.

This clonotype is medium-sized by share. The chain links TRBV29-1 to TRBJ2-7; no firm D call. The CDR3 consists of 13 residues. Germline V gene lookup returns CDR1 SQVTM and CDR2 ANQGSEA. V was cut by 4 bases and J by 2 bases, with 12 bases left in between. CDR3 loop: CSVASGTPYEQYF. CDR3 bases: TGCAGCGTTGCCTCGGGCACCCCCTACGAGCAGTACTTC.

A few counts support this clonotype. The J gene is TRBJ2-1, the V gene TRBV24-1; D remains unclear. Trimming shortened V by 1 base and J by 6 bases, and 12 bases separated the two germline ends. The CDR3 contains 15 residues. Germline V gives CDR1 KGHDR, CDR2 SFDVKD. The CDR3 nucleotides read TGTGCCACCAGTGATTTCTCGGCAGGAACCAATGAGCAGTTCTTC. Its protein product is CATSDFSAGTNEQFF.

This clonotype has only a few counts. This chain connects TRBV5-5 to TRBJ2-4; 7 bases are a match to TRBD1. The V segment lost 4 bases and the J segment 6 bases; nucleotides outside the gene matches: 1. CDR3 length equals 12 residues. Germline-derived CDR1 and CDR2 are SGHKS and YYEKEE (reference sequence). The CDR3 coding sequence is TGTGCCAGCAGCCGACAGGGAAACATTCAGTACTTC. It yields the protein CASSRQGNIQYF.